The rows below give T cell receptor beta chains drawn from one sample of a study of T cell responses to AZD1222 COVID-19 vaccine. TCRdb's copy holds only in-frame clones and misses some; the assay was immunoSEQ multiplex PCR. The sample yields around 260,000 clones, 93% seen once. Material: peripheral blood, obtained on day 0 of AZD1222 vaccination. These receptors came from an adult in good health. CDR3s include the opening cysteine and the closing phenylalanine or tryptophan. The D gene is left open where the match is weak. Clone sizes are given selectively: once, few, many, or a class where the clone is expanded.

>.|TRBV28|once|14|TRBJ2-7
TGTGCCAGCAGTTTCAGTGGGGGGGCCAACGAGCAGTACTTC
CASSFSGGANEQYF
>.|TRBV28|.|15|TRBJ1-2
TGTGCCAGCAGTACTCCGGGACCCTCTAACTATGGCTACACCTTC
CASSTPGPSNYGYTF
>.|TRBV2|.|14|TRBJ1-6
TGTGCCAGCAGGGTAGAGTCAGGGAGCTCACCCCTCCACTTT
CASRVESGSSPLHF
>.|TRBV2|.|13|TRBJ2-1
TGTGCCAGCAGCAGGGCAAGTAGCAATGAGCAGTTCTTC
CASSRASSNEQFF
>TRBD1|TRBV3-1/TRBV3-2|.|15|TRBJ2-7
TGTGCCAGCAGCCCCGGTCCACAGGGGTCCTACGAGCAGTACTTC
CASSPGPQGSYEQYF
>TRBD1|TRBV15|.|15|TRBJ2-5
TGTGCCACCAGCTTTCAAGACAGGGTGAGGGAGACCCAGTACTTC
CATSFQDRVRETQYF
>.|TRBV6-5|.|12|TRBJ1-6
TGTGCCAGCAGGTTCGCGAATTCACCCCTCCACTTT
CASRFANSPLHF
>.|TRBV11-2|.|14|TRBJ2-7
TGTGCCAGCAGCTTAAGTGCAGCCCCTGACGAGCAGTACTTC
CASSLSAAPDEQYF
>.|TRBV7-9|.|13|TRBJ2-7
TGTGCCAGCAGCCGGGACATCGACTACGAGCAGTACTTC
CASSRDIDYEQYF
>.|TRBV2|.|14|TRBJ2-7
TGTGCCAGCAGTGAGCCTGGGACCTTCTACGAGCAGTACTTC
CASSEPGTFYEQYF
>.|TRBV11-2|.|13|TRBJ1-3
TGTGCCAGCAGCTATTTCTCTGGAAACACCATATATTTT
CASSYFSGNTIYF
>.|TRBV18|.|12|TRBJ1-2
TGTGCCAGCTCACCGAACTTGTATGGCTACACCTTC
CASSPNLYGYTF
>.|TRBV4-1|.|15|TRBJ1-5
TGCGCCAGCAGTCTGACAAGAAATAGCAATCAGCCCCAGCATTTT
CASSLTRNSNQPQHF
>.|TRBV6-2/TRBV6-3|once|18|TRBJ2-7
TGTGCCAGCAGTTACGGCCCCTCGGTGGGCTTGAGCTCCTACGAGCAGTACTTC
CASSYGPSVGLSSYEQYF
>TRBD1|TRBV10-3|.|15|TRBJ1-1
TGTGCCATCAGTGAGCCCGACAGGGGGAGAACTGAAGCTTTCTTT
CAISEPDRGRTEAFF
>TRBD1|TRBV4-3|.|14|TRBJ1-1
TGCGCCAGCAGCCAAGCGGACAGGGTGAGTGAAGCTTTCTTT
CASSQADRVSEAFF
>TRBD1|TRBV29-1|.|11|TRBJ1-2
TGCAGCGCCGGGACAGAATATGGCTACACCTTC
CSAGTEYGYTF
>.|TRBV5-1|.|8|TRBJ1-1
TGCGCCACGGACGGAGCTTTCTTT
CATDGAFF
>.|TRBV27|.|12|TRBJ2-3
TGTGCCAGCAGTTCCGGTGCGTCGACGCAGTATTTT
CASSSGASTQYF
>TRBD1|TRBV28|.|15|TRBJ2-7
TGTGCCAGCAGCACCAGGGGGCGCGACCCCTACGAGCAGTACTTC
CASSTRGRDPYEQYF
>.|TRBV5-1|.|15|TRBJ1-2
TGCGCCAGCAGCCTCTCGACGGGGTCCTTGGGTGGCTACACCTTC
CASSLSTGSLGGYTF
>.|TRBV6-4|.|13|TRBJ1-1
TGTGCCAGCAGTTTACAGGGTAACACTGAAGCTTTCTTT
CASSLQGNTEAFF
>.|TRBV28|.|14|TRBJ2-1
TGTGCCAGCAGTCCGGCGTCCGACCACAATGAGCAGTTCTTC
CASSPASDHNEQFF
>TRBD2|TRBV6-6|.|15|TRBJ2-1
TGTGCCAGCAGCACGGCGGGAGGCTTCTACAATGAGCAGTTCTTC
CASSTAGGFYNEQFF
>.|TRBV3-1/TRBV3-2|.|13|TRBJ1-5
TGTGCCAGCAGCCAGGGCCAGGGACAGCCCCAGCATTTT
CASSQGQGQPQHF
>TRBD1|TRBV2|.|14|TRBJ1-5
TGTGCCAGCAGGGCCGGGACAGTTAATCAGCCCCAGCATTTT
CASRAGTVNQPQHF
>.|TRBV2|.|13|TRBJ1-2
TGTGCCAGCAGCGAGGACGGAGTCTATGGCTACACCTTC
CASSEDGVYGYTF
>.|TRBV27|.|14|TRBJ2-3
TGTGCCAGCAGTTTCTATGCGGGCACAGATACGCAGTATTTT
CASSFYAGTDTQYF
>.|TRBV6-5|few|15|TRBJ1-2
TGTGCCAGCAGTTCCGTCGGAGCGCCCTGGGATGGCTACACCTTC
CASSSVGAPWDGYTF
>.|TRBV4-1|.|17|TRBJ1-3
TGCGCCAGCAGCCGAGAGGGGGGACTGCCCTCTGGAAACACCATATATTTT
CASSREGGLPSGNTIYF
>.|TRBV5-1|.|13|TRBJ1-2
TGCGCCAGCAGCCTGACAGCTAACTATGGCTACACCTTC
CASSLTANYGYTF
>.|TRBV27|once|17|TRBJ2-3
TGTGCCAGCAGTTTGGAGCGATTTCTCGCTTCTGGAGATACGCAGTATTTT
CASSLERFLASGDTQYF